This T cell receptor (beta chain) was identified during a study of T cell repertoires in aging, cancer and after chemotherapy. V was clipped by 0 bases and J by 3 bases, with 11 bases between them. The CDR3 totals 15 residues. Germline V gene lookup returns CDR1 MGHRA and CDR2 YSYEKL. Rearranged V-D-J TRB sequences were amplified with a mixed TRB-A/B primer pool. TCRdb fed the multiplex PCR reads into MiXCR, producing one record per CDR3 protein. The data contain approximately 2,100 distinct CDR3 sequences, about 20% of them singletons. This clonotype was counted only a few times. Antigen unknown. Study observations and caveats: Compared with age-matched healthy donors, untreated hematological or solid cancer patients showed higher blood TCR clonality.

TCR beta rearrangements were amplified from peripheral blood genomic DNA. The source material was blood. The rearrangement joins TRBV4-1 to TRBJ2-5; possibly TRBD2 for D (5 bases). This sequence was found in a human donor with a solid tumor. The CDR3 spells CASSQDPTSKETQYF. The CDR3 coding sequence is TGCGCCAGCAGCCAAGACCCCACTAGTAAAGAGACCCAGTACTTC.